The next 5 T cell receptor beta chains were all read from a single sample in a study of blood T cell repertoires in COVID-19. Produced via immunoSEQ multiplex PCR; TCRdb's table is partial and in-frame only. The table includes 250,000 to 350,000 clones, under 90% detected once. Sequenced: PBMCs or T cells enriched from blood (not recorded which). These receptors originate from a woman between 18 and 29 years old who had recovered from COVID-19.

The chain is built from TRBV5-8 and TRBJ2-2, with 9 bases aligning to TRBD1. V lost 2 bases to trimming and J lost 4 bases; unmatched junction nucleotides: 3. This CDR3 comprises 15 residues. Germline V lookup: CDR1 SGHTS, CDR2 YDEGEE. The CDR3 region has the DNA TGTGCCAGCAGCTTACAGGGGGCGACCACCGGGGAGCTGTTTTTT. It is translated as CASSLQGATTGELFF.

This rearrangement joins TRBV28 to TRBJ1-2; 7 positions agree with TRBD1. From germline, CDR1 is MDHEN and CDR2 SYDVKM. V lost 5 bases and J lost 4; bases outside the gene matches: 7. The CDR3 runs 14 residues. CDR3 nucleotides: TGTGCCAGCAGTCCGACAGGGTCCGGCTATGGCTACACCTTC. The encoded protein is CASSPTGSGYGYTF.

The V and J genes are TRBV6-5 and TRBJ2-7; D is ambiguous. The CDR3 covers 14 residues. Germline lookup yields CDR1 MNHEY and CDR2 SVGAGI. Trimming took 0 bases from V and 3 from J, leaving 9 bases between them. The DNA for the CDR3 is TGTGCCAGCAGTTACTCAGTCGGTGACTACGAGCAGTACTTC. As protein: CASSYSVGDYEQYF.

This chain joins TRBV27 and TRBJ2-3; D perhaps matches TRBD1 (6 bases). Between the trimmed V and J ends, which lost 2 bases and 2 bases, there was a span of 20 bases. The CDR3 has 18 amino acids. The germline gives CDR1 MNHEY, CDR2 SMNVEV (reference sequence). CDR3 residues: CASSLTSYTGLYTDTQYF. CDR3 nucleotide sequence: TGTGCCAGCAGTTTAACCTCCTACACAGGGTTGTACACAGATACGCAGTATTTT.

The chain joins TRBV25-1 to TRBJ2-5; D not certain. The V gene's germline CDR1 is MGHDK and CDR2 SYGVNS. The CDR3 extends over 14 amino acids. Trimming left V 1 base short and J 2 bases short, with 8 bases between. The CDR3 is CASSESYSQETQYF. The CDR3 DNA reads as TGTGCCAGCAGTGAATCCTACTCACAAGAGACCCAGTACTTC.